This T cell receptor (beta chain) was retrieved from a study of TIL therapy for anti-PD-1-resistant metastatic lung cancer. Overall study: Most patients had lung adenocarcinoma.

Time point: pre-treatment sample, taken before nivolumab and TIL therapy. The libraries were made with immunoSEQ v3. Libraries were sequenced to about 2 million read pairs (survey) or roughly 5-6.5 million (deep). TCRdb's table, derived via immunoSEQ multiplex PCR, lists solely in-frame clones and lacks some. The repertoire consists of about 53,000 clones, with less than 85% occurring once and the leading ten covering 1.5% to 2%. The TCR comes from a person aged 25 to 80 with non-small cell lung cancer. Sequenced material: blood, taken at baseline.

This CDR3 is CSVEVAGEQPQHF. CDR3 bases: TGCAGCGTTGAAGTCGCTGGGGAGCAGCCCCAGCATTTT. The rearrangement links TRBV29-1 to TRBJ1-5; D unresolved. V was pared by 1 base and J by 7 bases, with 11 bases between. The germline V gene encodes CDR1 SQVTM and CDR2 ANQGSEA. This CDR3 has 13 amino acids.